This TCR beta chain was identified in a study of blood T cell repertoires in COVID-19. Study context: Spain, Italy and the United States supplied samples that represented acute and convalescent COVID-19. PBMCs, B-cell-depleted T cells, or T cells provided the cDNA or gDNA that made up the material.

Original processing notes: Counts of nucleated cells, estimated from reference gene primer amplification, were obtained. Generated by immunoSEQ multiplex PCR, the TCRdb table keeps only in-frame clones and is missing some. Clone size and the V and J calls come from that table; the DNA yielded D and trimming. The sample lists more than 250,000 clones, approximately 91% occurring once. The CDR3 runs 14 residues. Trimming removed 3 bases from V and 5 bases from J, with 14 bases in between. Germline-derived CDR1 and CDR2 are LGHDT and YNNKEL (reference sequence). J is TRBJ2-7 and V is TRBV3-1 (or the pseudogene TRBV3-2); D ambiguous. Sequenced sample: peripheral blood. The clonotype comes from a human donor in a cohort sampled during active COVID-19. In nucleotides, the CDR3 is TGTGCCAGCAGCCAGCGGCGCTTACATGACGAGCAGTACTTC. Translating gives CASSQRRLHDEQYF.